What follows are 5 T cell receptor beta chains derived from one specimen sequenced in a study of cytomegalovirus exposure and HLA in healthy donors. Primers included in the PCR were 60 Vbeta and 13 Jbeta primers. Libraries were prepared by immunoSEQ multiplex PCR; TCRdb keeps only in-frame clonotypes and omits some of them. Recorded for this sample: 35,000 to 45,000 clones. Sequenced material: PBMCs. The receptor set was obtained from a man between 40 and 49 years old in good health and CMV-seropositive.

The chain couples TRBV10-3 to TRBJ1-1, with D possibly TRBD1 on 5 matching bases. V was shortened by 2 bases and J by 1 base, with 8 bases between the two germline ends. The CDR3 is 14 amino acids. CDR1 ENHRY and CDR2 SYGVKD come from the germline V gene. CDR3 bases: TGTGCCATCAGTGAGGGCGGGGGGAACACTGAAGCTTTCTTT. It codes for CAISEGGGNTEAFF.

The chain links TRBV7-9 to TRBJ2-1; 14 bases agree with TRBD2. V lost 5 bases and J lost 4; bases outside the gene matches: 4. Looked up from germline, CDR1 is SEHNR and CDR2 is FQNEAQ (reference sequence). CDR3 length: 16 amino acids. CDR3: CASSPGLAGVYNEQFF. DNA for the CDR3: TGTGCCAGCAGCCCGGGACTAGCGGGAGTATACAATGAGCAGTTCTTC.

This rearrangement joins TRBV7-9 to TRBJ1-5, with 12 bases matching TRBD1. The V gene end was trimmed by 4 bases and the J gene end by 7 bases; junction bases not matched to a gene: 5. The CDR3 totals 15 residues. CDR1 and CDR2 from the germline V gene are SEHNR and FQNEAQ (reference sequence). The CDR3 region has the DNA TGTGCCAGCAGCTGGGGACAGGGGGCATCGCAGCCCCAGCATTTT. This sequence encodes CASSWGQGASQPQHF.

V gene TRBV19 combines with J gene TRBJ1-1; D is possibly TRBD1 (6 bases). The CDR3 is 17 amino acids. Trimming stripped 5 bases from V and 1 base from J, with 20 bases between. Germline values: CDR1 LNHDA, CDR2 SQIVND (reference sequence). CDR3 in amino acids: CASSPVGRGMPNTEAFF. CDR3 DNA: TGTGCCAGTAGTCCCGTGGGGAGGGGGATGCCGAACACTGAAGCTTTCTTT.

The rearrangement joins TRBV18 to TRBJ2-7, with TRBD1 matching 9 bases. The CDR3 consists of 17 residues. Germline V CDR1 and CDR2: KGHSH, LQKENI. Trimming took 1 base from V and 3 from J; bases not matched to a gene: 10. CDR3 sequence: CASSPRVGADRGYEQYF. Here the CDR3 DNA reads TGTGCCAGCTCACCACGGGTCGGGGCGGACAGGGGCTACGAGCAGTACTTC.